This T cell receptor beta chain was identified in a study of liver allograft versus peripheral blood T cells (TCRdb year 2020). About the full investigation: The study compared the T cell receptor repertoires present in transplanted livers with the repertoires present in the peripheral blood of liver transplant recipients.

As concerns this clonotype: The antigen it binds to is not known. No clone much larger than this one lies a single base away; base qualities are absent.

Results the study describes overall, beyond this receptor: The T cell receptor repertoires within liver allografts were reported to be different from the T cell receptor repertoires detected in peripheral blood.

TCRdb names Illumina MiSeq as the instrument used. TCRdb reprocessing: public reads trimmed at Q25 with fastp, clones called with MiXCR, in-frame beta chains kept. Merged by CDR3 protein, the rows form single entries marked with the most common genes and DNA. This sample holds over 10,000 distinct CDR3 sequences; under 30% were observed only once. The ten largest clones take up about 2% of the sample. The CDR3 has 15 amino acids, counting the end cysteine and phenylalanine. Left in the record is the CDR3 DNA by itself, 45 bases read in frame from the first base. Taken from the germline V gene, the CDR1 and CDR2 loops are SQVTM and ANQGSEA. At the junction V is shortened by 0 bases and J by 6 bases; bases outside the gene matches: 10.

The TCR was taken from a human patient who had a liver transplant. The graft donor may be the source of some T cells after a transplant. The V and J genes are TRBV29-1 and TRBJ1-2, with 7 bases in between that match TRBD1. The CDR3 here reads CSVEDQGGTIDGYTF. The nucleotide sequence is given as TGCAGCGTTGAAGATCAGGGGGGGACCATAGATGGCTACACCTTC. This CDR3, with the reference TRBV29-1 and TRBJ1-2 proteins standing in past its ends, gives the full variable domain SAVISQKPSRDICQRGTSLTIQCQVDSQVTMMFWYRQQPGQSLTLIATANQGSEATYESGFVIDKFPISRPNLTFSTLTVSNMSPEDSSIYLCSVEDQGGTIDGYTFGSGTRLTVV.